The source of this TCR beta chain is a study of blood T cell repertoires in COVID-19. The overall study: Specimens from acute and convalescent COVID-19 originated in the United States, Italy and Spain. PBMCs, B-cell-depleted T cells, or T cells were the source of the cDNA or gDNA that made up the material.

Germline values: CDR1 ENHRY, CDR2 SYGVKD. The CDR3 is 12 amino acids. V lost 5 bases, J lost 2 bases, and 7 bases lay in between. Per the study methods: The assay estimated nucleated cells by amplifying reference gene primers. Libraries were prepared by immunoSEQ multiplex PCR; TCRdb keeps only in-frame clonotypes and omits some of them. The D gene and trimming were derived from the DNA, and the V and J assignments and clone size from that table. In the table there are around 300,000 clones, roughly 84% of which are singletons. The chain links TRBV10-3 to TRBJ2-7; D call uncertain. Source material: peripheral blood. This TCR was recovered from a man aged 45-60 years with active or convalescent COVID-19. CDR3 sequence: CAISPGTYEQYF. The CDR3 nucleotides are TGTGCCATCAGTCCAGGCACCTACGAGCAGTACTTC.